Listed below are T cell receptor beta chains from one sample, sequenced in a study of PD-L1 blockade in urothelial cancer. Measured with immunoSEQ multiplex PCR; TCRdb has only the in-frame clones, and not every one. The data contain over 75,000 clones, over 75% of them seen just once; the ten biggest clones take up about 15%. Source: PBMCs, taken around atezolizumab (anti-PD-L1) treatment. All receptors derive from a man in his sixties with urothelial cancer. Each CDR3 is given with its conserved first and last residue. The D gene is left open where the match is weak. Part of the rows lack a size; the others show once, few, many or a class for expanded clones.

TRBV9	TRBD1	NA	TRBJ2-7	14	CASSDGTGGGEQYF	TGTGCCAGCAGCGACGGGACAGGGGGCGGTGAGCAGTACTTC
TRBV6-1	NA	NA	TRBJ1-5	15	CASSEPPYSNQPQHF	TGTGCCAGCAGTGAACCCCCTTATAGCAATCAGCCCCAGCATTTT
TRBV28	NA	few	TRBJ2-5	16	CASSLYEGWGVETQYF	TGTGCCAGCAGTTTATATGAGGGTTGGGGGGTAGAGACCCAGTACTTC
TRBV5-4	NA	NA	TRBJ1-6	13	CASSSEVNSPLHF	TGTGCCAGCAGCTCGGAGGTTAATTCACCCCTCCACTTT
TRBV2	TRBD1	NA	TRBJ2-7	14	CASSEWDRGNEQYF	TGTGCCAGCAGTGAATGGGACAGGGGCAACGAGCAGTACTTC
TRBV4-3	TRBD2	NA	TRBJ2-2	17	CASSQDPRQGGTGELFF	TGCGCCAGCAGCCAAGATCCTCGGCAGGGAGGGACCGGGGAGCTGTTTTTT
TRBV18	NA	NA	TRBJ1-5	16	CASSPNDVADNQPQHF	TGTGCCAGCTCACCGAATGACGTTGCGGACAATCAGCCCCAGCATTTT
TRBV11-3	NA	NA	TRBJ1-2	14	CASSSLQGVYGYTF	TGTGCCAGCAGCTCACTACAGGGAGTCTATGGCTACACCTTC
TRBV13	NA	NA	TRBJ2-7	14	CASSLGGSSYEQYF	TGTGCCAGCAGCTTAGGCGGGAGCTCCTACGAGCAGTACTTC
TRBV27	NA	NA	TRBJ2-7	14	CASSPEGQSYEQYF	TGTGCCAGCAGTCCGGAAGGACAGAGCTACGAGCAGTACTTC
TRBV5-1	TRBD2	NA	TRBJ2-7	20	CASSLAIRRRPTSGRYEQYF	TGCGCCAGCAGCTTGGCTATCCGACGTCGACCGACTAGCGGGAGATACGAGCAGTACTTC
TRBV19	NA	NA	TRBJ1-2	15	CASSPSGHNLGGYTF	TGTGCCAGTAGTCCCTCTGGACACAATTTAGGCGGCTACACCTTC
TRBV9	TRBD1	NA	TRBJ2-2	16	CASSVWDRGRVGELFF	TGTGCCAGCAGCGTATGGGACAGGGGGCGAGTCGGGGAGCTGTTTTTT
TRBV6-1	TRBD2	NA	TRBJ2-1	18	CASSEDGGGLAGDNEQFF	TGTGCCAGCAGTGAAGATGGGGGCGGGCTAGCGGGAGACAATGAGCAGTTCTTC
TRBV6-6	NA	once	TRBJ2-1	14	CATRVGGAYNEQFF	TGTGCCACCCGGGTTGGCGGGGCTTACAATGAGCAGTTCTTC
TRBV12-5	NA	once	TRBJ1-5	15	CASGLVRQGVQPQHF	TGTGCTAGTGGTTTGGTTCGGCAGGGTGTTCAGCCCCAGCATTTT
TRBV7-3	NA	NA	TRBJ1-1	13	CASSLTQNTEAFF	TGTGCCAGCAGCTTAACTCAAAACACTGAAGCTTTCTTT
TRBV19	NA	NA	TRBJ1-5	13	CASAKEGNQPQHF	TGTGCCAGTGCAAAGGAGGGAAATCAGCCCCAGCATTTT
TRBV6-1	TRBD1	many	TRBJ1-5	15	CASSIWGTEQQPQHF	TGTGCCAGCAGTATTTGGGGGACAGAACAGCAGCCCCAGCATTTT
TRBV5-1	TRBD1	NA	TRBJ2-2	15	CASSLDRGNTGELFF	TGCGCCAGCAGCCTGGACAGGGGCAACACCGGGGAGCTGTTTTTT
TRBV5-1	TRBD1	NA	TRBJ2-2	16	CASSFDRGRGTGELFF	TGCGCCAGCAGCTTCGACAGGGGGCGCGGCACCGGGGAGCTGTTTTTT
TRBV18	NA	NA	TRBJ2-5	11	CASSPKETQYF	TGTGCCAGCTCCCCTAAAGAGACCCAGTACTTC
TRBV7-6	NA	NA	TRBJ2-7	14	CASSLFLGSYEQYF	TGTGCCAGCAGCTTATTCCTCGGGTCCTACGAGCAGTACTTC
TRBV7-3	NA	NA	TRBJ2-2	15	CASSYSGRNTGELFF	TGTGCCAGCAGCTACTCCGGGAGGAACACCGGGGAGCTGTTTTTT
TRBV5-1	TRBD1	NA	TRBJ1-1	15	CASSFRQGLGTEAFF	TGCGCCAGCAGCTTCAGACAGGGCTTGGGCACTGAAGCTTTCTTT
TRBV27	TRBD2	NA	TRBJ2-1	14	CASRGSGLYNEQFF	TGTGCCAGCCGCGGGAGTGGTTTGTACAATGAGCAGTTCTTC
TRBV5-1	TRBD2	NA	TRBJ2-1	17	CASRARAGTSAPNEQFF	TGCGCCAGCAGAGCTCGAGCCGGGACTAGCGCACCGAATGAGCAGTTCTTC
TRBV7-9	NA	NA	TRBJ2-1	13	CASSKISYNEQFF	TGTGCCAGCAGTAAAATCTCCTACAATGAGCAGTTCTTC
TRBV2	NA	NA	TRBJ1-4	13	CASSGTEGEKLFF	TGTGCCAGCAGTGGAACAGAGGGTGAAAAACTGTTTTTT
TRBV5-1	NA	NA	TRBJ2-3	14	CASALTGGTDTQYF	TGCGCCAGCGCGCTGACCGGGGGTACAGATACGCAGTATTTT
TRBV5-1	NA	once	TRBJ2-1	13	CASSLGERFEQFF	TGCGCCAGCAGCTTGGGGGAGCGGTTTGAGCAGTTCTTC
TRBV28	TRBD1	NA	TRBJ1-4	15	CASSRGTGGREKLFF	TGTGCCAGCAGTAGAGGGACAGGGGGTCGTGAAAAACTGTTTTTT
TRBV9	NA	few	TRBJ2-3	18	CASSVGFSYGASTDTQYF	TGTGCCAGCAGCGTAGGTTTTAGCTATGGGGCTAGCACAGATACGCAGTATTTT
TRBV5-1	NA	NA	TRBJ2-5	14	CASSSGGGRETQYF	TGCGCCAGCAGCTCCGGGGGAGGTAGGGAGACCCAGTACTTC
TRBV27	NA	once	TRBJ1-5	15	CASSFIAAGDQPQHF	TGTGCCAGCAGTTTCATAGCGGCGGGAGATCAGCCCCAGCATTTT
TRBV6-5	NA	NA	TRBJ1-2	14	CASSYAPLNYGYTF	TGTGCCAGCAGTTACGCTCCCCTAAACTATGGCTACACCTTC
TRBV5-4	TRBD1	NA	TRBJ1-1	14	CASSSLDRDTEAFF	TGTGCCAGCAGCAGCCTAGACAGGGACACTGAAGCTTTCTTT
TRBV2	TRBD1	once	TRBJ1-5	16	CASGKYQGAGNQPQHF	TGTGCCAGCGGAAAATATCAGGGGGCCGGCAATCAGCCCCAGCATTTT
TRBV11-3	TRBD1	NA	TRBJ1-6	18	CASSLGRDRGSYNSPLHF	TGTGCCAGCAGCTTAGGCCGGGACAGGGGTTCCTATAATTCACCCCTCCACTTT
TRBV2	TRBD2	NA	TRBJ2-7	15	CASRRTSGGDYEQYF	TGTGCCAGCAGGAGGACTAGCGGGGGGGACTACGAGCAGTACTTC
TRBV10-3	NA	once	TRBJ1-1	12	CATLESDTEAFF	TGTGCCACTCTGGAGTCAGACACTGAAGCTTTCTTT
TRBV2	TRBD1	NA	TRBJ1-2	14	CASSEGRGILSYTF	TGTGCCAGCAGTGAGGGCAGGGGGATTCTTTCCTACACCTTC
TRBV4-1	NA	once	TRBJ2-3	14	CASSQDGLRDTQYF	TGCGCCAGCAGCCAAGATGGGCTCAGAGATACGCAGTATTTT
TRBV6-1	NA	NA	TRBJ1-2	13	CASSETGRFGYTF	TGTGCCAGCAGCGAGACAGGTCGGTTTGGCTACACCTTC
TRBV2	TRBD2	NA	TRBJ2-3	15	CASSVPGTMGYTQYF	TGTGCCAGCAGTGTCCCCGGGACTATGGGTTATACGCAGTATTTT
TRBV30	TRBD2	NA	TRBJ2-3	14	CACRRGGQTDTQYF	TGTGCCTGTCGGCGGGGGGGCCAAACAGATACGCAGTATTTT
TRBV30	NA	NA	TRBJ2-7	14	CAWGRLGTSHEQYF	TGTGCCTGGGGACGGCTCGGGACATCCCACGAGCAGTACTTC
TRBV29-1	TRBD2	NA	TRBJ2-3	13	CSCGTTDTDTQYF	TGCAGCTGCGGGACTACAGACACAGATACGCAGTATTTT